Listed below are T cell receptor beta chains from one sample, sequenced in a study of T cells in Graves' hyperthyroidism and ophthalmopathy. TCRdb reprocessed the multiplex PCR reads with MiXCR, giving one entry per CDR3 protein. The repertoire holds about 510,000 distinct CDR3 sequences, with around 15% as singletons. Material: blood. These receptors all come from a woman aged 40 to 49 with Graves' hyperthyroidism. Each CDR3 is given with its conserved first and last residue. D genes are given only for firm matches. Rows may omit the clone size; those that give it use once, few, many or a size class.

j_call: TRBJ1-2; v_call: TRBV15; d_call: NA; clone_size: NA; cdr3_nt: TGTGCCACCAGCAGAGGCGGGGGTAATGGCTACACCTTC; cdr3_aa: CATSRGGGNGYTF
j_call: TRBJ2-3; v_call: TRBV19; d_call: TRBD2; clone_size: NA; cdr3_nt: TGTGCCAGTAGAGGTATAGCGGGAGTGGGGGGCACAGATACGCAGTATTTT; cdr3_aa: CASRGIAGVGGTDTQYF
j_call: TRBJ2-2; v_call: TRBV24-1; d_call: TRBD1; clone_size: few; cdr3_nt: TGTGCCACCAGTGATCCGCCCGGGACAGCGACCGGGGAGCTGTTTTTT; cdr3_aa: CATSDPPGTATGELFF
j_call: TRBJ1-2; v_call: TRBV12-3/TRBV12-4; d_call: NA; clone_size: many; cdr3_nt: TGTGCCAGCAGTCGAGTTACGTTCTATGGCTACACCTTC; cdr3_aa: CASSRVTFYGYTF
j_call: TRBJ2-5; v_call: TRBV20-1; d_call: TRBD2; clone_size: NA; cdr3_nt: TGCAGTGCTAGAGTGACTAGCGGAGCCCTACAAGAGACCCAGTACTTC; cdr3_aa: CSARVTSGALQETQYF
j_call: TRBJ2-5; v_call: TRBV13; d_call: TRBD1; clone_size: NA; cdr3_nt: TGTGCCAGCAGTTTGACCGGGACAGGGGGCTCCCAAGAGACCCAGTACTTC; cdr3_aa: CASSLTGTGGSQETQYF
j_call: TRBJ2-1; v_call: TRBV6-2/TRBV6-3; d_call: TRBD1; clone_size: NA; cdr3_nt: TGTGCCAGCGTTGGGACAGGGGTATACAATGAGCAGTTCTTC; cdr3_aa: CASVGTGVYNEQFF
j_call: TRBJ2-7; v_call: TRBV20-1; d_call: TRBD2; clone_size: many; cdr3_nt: TGCAGTGCTAGGGTAGCGGGAATCGACGAGCAGTACTTC; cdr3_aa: CSARVAGIDEQYF
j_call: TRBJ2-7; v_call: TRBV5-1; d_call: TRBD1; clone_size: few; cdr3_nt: TGCGCCAGCAGCACAAAAACCGGGACAGGGATTCGATCCTACGAGCAGTACTTC; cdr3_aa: CASSTKTGTGIRSYEQYF
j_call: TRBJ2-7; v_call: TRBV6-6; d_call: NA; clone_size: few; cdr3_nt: TGTGCCAGCAGTTACTCGACTAGTAGTGGGACCCCGGGAGAGCAGTACTTC; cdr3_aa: CASSYSTSSGTPGEQYF
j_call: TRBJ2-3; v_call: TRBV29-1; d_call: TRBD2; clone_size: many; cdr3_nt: TGCAGCGAGTTAGGACTAGCGGGAGTTGCAGATACGCAGTATTTT; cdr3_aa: CSELGLAGVADTQYF
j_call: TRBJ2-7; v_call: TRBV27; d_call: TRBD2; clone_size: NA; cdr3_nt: TGTGCCAGCAAGACTAGCGGGACCTCCTACGAGCAGTACTTC; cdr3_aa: CASKTSGTSYEQYF
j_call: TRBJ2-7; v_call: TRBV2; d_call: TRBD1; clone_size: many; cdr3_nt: TGTGCCAGCAGTGGACAGGGACGCGAGCAGTACTTC; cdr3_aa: CASSGQGREQYF
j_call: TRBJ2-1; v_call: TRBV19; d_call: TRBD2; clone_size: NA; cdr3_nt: TGTGCCAGTAGGAGCCGGACTAGCGGGAGCTCCTACAATGAGCAGTTCTTC; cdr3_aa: CASRSRTSGSSYNEQFF
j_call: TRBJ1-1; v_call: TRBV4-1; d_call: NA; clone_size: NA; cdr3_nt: TGCGCCAGCAGCCAAGCTTGGGCCAACGGGGACACTGAAGCTTTCTTT; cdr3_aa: CASSQAWANGDTEAFF
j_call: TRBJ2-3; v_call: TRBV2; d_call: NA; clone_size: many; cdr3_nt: TGTGCCAGCACCGGGTTTGTAACTCATAGCACAGATACGCAGTATTTT; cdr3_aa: CASTGFVTHSTDTQYF
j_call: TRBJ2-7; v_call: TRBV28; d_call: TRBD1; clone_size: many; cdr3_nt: TGTGCCAGCAGTCCTCCTGTCCCGGGACAGGGGGCCCTGGAGCAGTACTTC; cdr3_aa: CASSPPVPGQGALEQYF
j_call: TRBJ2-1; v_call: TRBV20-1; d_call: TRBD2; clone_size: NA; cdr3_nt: TGCAGTGCTAGCAAGCGGGAGGCGTACAATGAGCAGTTCTTC; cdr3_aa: CSASKREAYNEQFF
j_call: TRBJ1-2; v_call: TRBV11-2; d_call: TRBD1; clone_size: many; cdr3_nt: TGTGCCAGCAGCTTTACAGGGGCCAGTACGCGCTACACCTTC; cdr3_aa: CASSFTGASTRYTF
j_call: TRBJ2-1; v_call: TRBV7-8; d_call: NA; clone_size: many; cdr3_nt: TGTGCCAGCAGCTTAGCGCTAGCGAACAATGAGCAGTTCTTC; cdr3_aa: CASSLALANNEQFF
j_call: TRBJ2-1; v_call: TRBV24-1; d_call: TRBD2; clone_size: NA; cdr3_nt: TGTGCCACCAGTGATCAAAGCGGGAGATACAATGAGCAGTTCTTC; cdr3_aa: CATSDQSGRYNEQFF
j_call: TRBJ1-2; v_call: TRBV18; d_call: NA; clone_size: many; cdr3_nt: TGTGCCAGCTCACCACCGTGGCAGAACTATGGCTACACCTTC; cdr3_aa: CASSPPWQNYGYTF
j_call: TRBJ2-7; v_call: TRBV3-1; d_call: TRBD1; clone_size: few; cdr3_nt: TGTGCCAGCAGCCCCCTCCCGGGACAGGGCTCCTACGAGCAGTACTTC; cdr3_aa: CASSPLPGQGSYEQYF
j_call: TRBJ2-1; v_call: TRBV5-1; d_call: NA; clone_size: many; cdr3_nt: TGCGCCAGCGCCTCTTATAGCCTCTTCTCCTACAATGAGCAGTTCTTC; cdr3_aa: CASASYSLFSYNEQFF
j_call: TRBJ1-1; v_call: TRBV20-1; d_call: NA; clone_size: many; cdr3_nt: TGCAGTGCTAAGGATCAGAAGAACACTGAAGCTTTCTTT; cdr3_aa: CSAKDQKNTEAFF
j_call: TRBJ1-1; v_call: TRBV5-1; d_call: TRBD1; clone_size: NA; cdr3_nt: TGCGCCAGCAGCACCGGACAGGGGCCCACTGAAGCTTTCTTT; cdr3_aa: CASSTGQGPTEAFF
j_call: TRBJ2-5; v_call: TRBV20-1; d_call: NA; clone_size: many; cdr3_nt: TGCAGTGCTAGAGCCCCCCTGGAGACCCAGTACTTC; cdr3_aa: CSARAPLETQYF
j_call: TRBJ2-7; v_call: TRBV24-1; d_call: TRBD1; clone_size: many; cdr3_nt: TGTGCCACCAGTGAGACGGGACAGGGGGACGAGCAGTACTTC; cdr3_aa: CATSETGQGDEQYF
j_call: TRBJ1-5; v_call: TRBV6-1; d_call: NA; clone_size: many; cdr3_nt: TGTGCCAGCAGTGAATCTAGGTACAATCAGCCCCAGCATTTT; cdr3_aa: CASSESRYNQPQHF
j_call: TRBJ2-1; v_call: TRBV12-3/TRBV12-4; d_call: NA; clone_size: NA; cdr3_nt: TGTGCCAGCAGTTTAGGGCTTAGCCACAATGAGCAGTTCTTC; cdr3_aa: CASSLGLSHNEQFF
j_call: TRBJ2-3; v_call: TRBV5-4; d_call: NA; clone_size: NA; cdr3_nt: TGTGCCAGCAGCTCCCACCAGGGAAAAGATACGCAGTATTTT; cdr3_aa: CASSSHQGKDTQYF
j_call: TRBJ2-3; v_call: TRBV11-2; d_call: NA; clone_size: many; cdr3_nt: TGTGCCAGCAGCTCTGGTGGGGATACGCAGTATTTT; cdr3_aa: CASSSGGDTQYF
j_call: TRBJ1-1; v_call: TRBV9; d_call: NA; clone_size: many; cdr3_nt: TGTGCCAGCAGCGTTTTTGACACGAACACTGAAGCTTTCTTT; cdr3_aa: CASSVFDTNTEAFF
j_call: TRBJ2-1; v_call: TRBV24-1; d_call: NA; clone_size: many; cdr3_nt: TGTGCCACCAGTGACTCGACTAATTTCGGGTCCAATGAGCAGTTCTTC; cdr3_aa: CATSDSTNFGSNEQFF
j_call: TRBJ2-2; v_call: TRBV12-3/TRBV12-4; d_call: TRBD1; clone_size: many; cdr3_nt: TGTGCCAGCAGTTTTGGGGACAGGGGCGGGGAGCTGTTTTTT; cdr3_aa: CASSFGDRGGELFF